Below, 4 T cell receptor beta chains from the same sample are listed, as sequenced in a study of cytomegalovirus exposure and HLA in healthy donors. In the PCR, 60 Vbeta and 13 Jbeta primers were used. Clones were read by immunoSEQ multiplex PCR, and TCRdb kept only the in-frame ones, dropping some. The top ten hold around a tenth of the sample, which has about 160,000 clones, 82% seen once. The sequenced material came from PBMCs. The receptors come from a man aged 45-65 years in good health and CMV-seropositive.

The chain links TRBV6-1 to TRBJ2-1, with TRBD2 matching 11 bases. Per germline, CDR1 MNHNS and CDR2 SASEGT. CDR3 length equals 15 residues. The V and J ends lost 4 bases and 4 bases, in that order; junction bases with no gene match: 3. The CDR3 nucleotides are TGTGCCAGCAGTGCCGGGACTAGCGGATACAATGAGCAGTTCTTC. Its translation: CASSAGTSGYNEQFF.

The rearrangement uses TRBV19 and TRBJ1-2, with D possibly TRBD1 on 5 matching bases. V was pared by 9 bases and J by 2 bases, with 10 bases between. Germline-derived CDR1 and CDR2 are LNHDA and SQIVND (reference sequence). The length of the CDR3 is 12 residues. CDR3 coding DNA: TGTGCCAGCGCTTCAGGGAACTATGGCTACACCTTC. Translation: CASASGNYGYTF. Supplemented by reference TRBV19 and TRBJ1-2, the full variable domain reads DGGITQSPKYLFRKEGQNVTLSCEQNLNHDAMYWYRQDPGQGLRLIYYSQIVNDFQKGDIAEGYSVSREKKESFPLTVTSAQKNPTAFYLCASASGNYGYTFGSGTRLTVV.

This clone is a singleton in its sample. Here the CDR3 reads CASSMGEGVYSGANVLTF. CDR3 in DNA: TGTGCCAGTAGTATGGGAGAGGGGGTTTACTCTGGGGCCAACGTCCTGACTTTC. The rearrangement joins TRBV19 to TRBJ2-6; possible D gene TRBD1, 6 bases. V was shortened by 3 bases and J by 0 bases, with 15 bases between the two germline ends. Germline CDR1 and CDR2: LNHDA and SQIVND (reference sequence). CDR3 size: 18 residues.

The chain uses TRBV5-4 and TRBJ1-1; TRBD1 matches 9 bases. The CDR3 has 14 amino acids. V shed 4 bases and J 6 bases; nucleotides not matched to a gene: 7. CDR1 is SGHNT and CDR2 is YYREEE in the germline V gene (reference sequence). CDR3 sequence (DNA): TGTGCCAGCAGCCCGGGACAGGGAATCGCTGAAGCTTTCTTT. Translated: CASSPGQGIAEAFF.